This TCR beta chain was identified in a study of monozygotic twins with inflammatory bowel disease. Each sample's cDNA came from eight separate reactions. TCRdb re-called the 5' RACE reads and catalogs CDR3 proteins one per entry, DNA excluded. The table lists about 210,000 distinct CDR3 sequences, with 1.5% to 2% in the top ten. Blood samples of less than 3 ml were drawn from every donor. Study outcomes and limitations: Clonotype sharing was lower in IBD patients than healthy twins, most markedly with disease activity. For repertoire similarity, concordant twins did not differ from discordant twins, possibly because power was limited.

As to this clonotype: Its antigen is still unknown.

CDR1 and CDR2 (germline): SSHAT, FNYEAQ (reference sequence). The CDR3 runs 16 residues. The chain is built from TRBV7-7 and TRBJ2-5; absent DNA, TCRdb's TRBD1 call cannot be checked. The sequencing sample was made of blood. The source of this sequence is a human donor with ulcerative colitis or Crohn's disease, or a healthy co-twin of an affected twin (not recorded which). The CDR3: CASSLRGTGGSETQYF. Full variable domain (remainder filled in from reference TRBV7-7 and TRBJ2-5): GAGVSQSPRYKVTKRGQDVTLRCDPISSHATLYWYQQALGQGPEFLTYFNYEAQPDKSGLPSDRFSAERPEGSISTLTIQRTEQRDSAMYRCASSLRGTGGSETQYFGPGTRLLVL.